A selection of T cell receptor beta chains follows, all from one sample in a study of beta chain features in type 1 diabetes. Generated by immunoSEQ multiplex PCR, the TCRdb table keeps only in-frame clones and is missing some. The sample lists under 150,000 clones, around 9% occurring once. Sequenced input: central memory CD4+ T cells from blood. These receptors were obtained from a young man with type 1 diabetes. The CDR3 runs from the conserved cysteine through the conserved F or W. A D gene is named only where the DNA matches it firmly. Not all rows give a size; the values are once, few, many and, for expanded clones, a class.

abundance	d_gene	v_gene	j_gene	CDR3nt	CDR3aa
-	TRBD1	TRBV7-2	TRBJ2-7	TGTGCCAGCAGCTGGGACAGGGGTGTTGGTGAGCAGTACTTC	CASSWDRGVGEQYF
-	-	TRBV11-2	TRBJ2-2	TGTGCCAGCAGCCCAAACACGGGTTCTCCTGTCGGGGAGCTGTTTTTT	CASSPNTGSPVGELFF
medium-sized	TRBD1	TRBV7-9	TRBJ2-7	TGTGCCAGCAGCCTTACAGGGGACGAGCAGTACTTC	CASSLTGDEQYF
-	-	TRBV9	TRBJ1-6	TGTGCCAGCAGCCCAATGCAGAACCATAATTCACCCCTCCACTTT	CASSPMQNHNSPLHF
-	TRBD2	TRBV6-5	TRBJ2-5	TGTGCCAGCAGTCACGAGCGGGGGGGCCAAGAGACCCAGTACTTC	CASSHERGGQETQYF
few	TRBD1	TRBV7-9	TRBJ1-1	TGTGCCAGCAGCGCCTATACAGGGGTGAACACTGAAGCTTTCTTT	CASSAYTGVNTEAFF
few	TRBD1	TRBV7-9	TRBJ1-2	TGTGCCAGCAGCTTAGGACAGGGGGGTGGTTATGGCTACACCTTC	CASSLGQGGGYGYTF
few	TRBD1	TRBV4-2	TRBJ2-7	TGTGCCAGCAGCCGAACCGGGACAGCCTACGAGCAGTACTTC	CASSRTGTAYEQYF
few	TRBD2	TRBV9	TRBJ2-1	TGTGCCAGCAGCGCTCGACTAGCCCCCAACAATGAGCAGTTCTTC	CASSARLAPNNEQFF
-	-	TRBV19	TRBJ1-5	TGTGCCAGTACTACGGACAGTTATAGCAATCAGCCCCAGCATTTT	CASTTDSYSNQPQHF
many	TRBD1	TRBV29-1	TRBJ1-1	TGCAGCGTTGAGGACAGGGGTGTCGAAGCTTTCTTT	CSVEDRGVEAFF
few	TRBD1	TRBV7-9	TRBJ2-7	TGTGCCAGCAGCTCGGACAGGGGGGCCTACGAGCAGTACTTC	CASSSDRGAYEQYF
-	-	TRBV9	TRBJ1-4	TGTGCCAGCAGCGTAGGACAGTCCGCTGCAACTAATGAAAAACTGTTTTTT	CASSVGQSAATNEKLFF
-	-	TRBV19	TRBJ2-1	TGTGCCAGTAGCCTCACAGGGTTCGATGAGCAGTTCTTC	CASSLTGFDEQFF
few	TRBD1	TRBV28	TRBJ1-1	TGTGCCAGCAACCAGGGGGACACTGAAGCTTTCTTT	CASNQGDTEAFF
many	TRBD1	TRBV7-2	TRBJ2-3	TGTGCCAGCAGCACCTGGGACAGGGTAACGCAGTATTTT	CASSTWDRVTQYF
-	-	TRBV5-1	TRBJ2-1	TGCGCCAGCAGCTCGAGGACTGACTACAATGAGCAGTTCTTC	CASSSRTDYNEQFF
few	-	TRBV7-9	TRBJ1-1	TGTGCCAGCAGCCCAGGACAGAACACTGAAGCTTTCTTT	CASSPGQNTEAFF
-	-	TRBV7-2	TRBJ1-4	TGTGCCAGCAGCTTAGGGGGGGGTGAAAAACTGTTTTTT	CASSLGGGEKLFF